This entry features one T cell receptor beta chain sequence. This specimen comes from a study of blood T cell repertoires in COVID-19. Study context: Samples representing acute and convalescent COVID-19 were sourced from the United States, Italy and Spain. T cells, B-cell-depleted T cells, or PBMCs supplied cDNA or gDNA.

Profiled with immunoSEQ multiplex PCR; TCRdb holds only in-frame clones, not every one. The sample contains a few hundred thousand clones, roughly nine tenths of which appear only once. Clinical history as reported by participants underpinned cohort assignment. The V gene end was trimmed by 1 base and the J gene end by 7 bases; junction bases not matched to a gene: 7. The length of the CDR3 is 17 residues. Germline values: CDR1 SGHDN, CDR2 FVKESK. V usage is TRBV14 and J usage is TRBJ2-1, with 13 bases identical to TRBD2. What was sequenced was PBMCs or T cells enriched from blood (not recorded which). This TCR was sampled from a woman in her forties who had been exposed to COVID-19. The CDR3 bases are TGTGCCAGCAGCCAAGGAGTGACTAGCGGGAGGAGGAATGAGCAGTTCTTC. Its protein is CASSQGVTSGRRNEQFF. The full variable domain, its missing parts supplied by reference TRBV14 and TRBJ2-1, is EAGVTQFPSHSVIEKGQTVTLRCDPISGHDNLYWYRRVMGKEIKFLLHFVKESKQDESGMPNNRFLAERTGGTYSTLKVQPAELEDSGVYFCASSQGVTSGRRNEQFFGPGTRLTVL.